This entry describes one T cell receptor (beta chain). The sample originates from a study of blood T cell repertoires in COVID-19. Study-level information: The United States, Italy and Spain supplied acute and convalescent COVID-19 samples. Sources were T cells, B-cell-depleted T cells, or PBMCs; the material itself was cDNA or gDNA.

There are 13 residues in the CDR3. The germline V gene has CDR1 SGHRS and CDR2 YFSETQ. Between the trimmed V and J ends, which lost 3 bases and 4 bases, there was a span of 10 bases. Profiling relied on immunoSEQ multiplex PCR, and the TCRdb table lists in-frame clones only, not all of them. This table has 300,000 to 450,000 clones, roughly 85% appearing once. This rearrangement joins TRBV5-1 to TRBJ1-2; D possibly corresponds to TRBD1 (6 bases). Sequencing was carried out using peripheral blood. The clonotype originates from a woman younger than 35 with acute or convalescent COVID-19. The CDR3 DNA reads TGCGCCAGCAGCTCCGGACAGCTCTATGGCTACACCTTC. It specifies CASSSGQLYGYTF. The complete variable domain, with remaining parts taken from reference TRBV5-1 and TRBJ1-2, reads KAGVTQTPRYLIKTRGQQVTLSCSPISGHRSVSWYQQTPGQGLQFLFEYFSETQRNKGNFPGRFSGRQFSNSRSEMNVSTLELGDSALYLCASSSGQLYGYTFGSGTRLTVV.